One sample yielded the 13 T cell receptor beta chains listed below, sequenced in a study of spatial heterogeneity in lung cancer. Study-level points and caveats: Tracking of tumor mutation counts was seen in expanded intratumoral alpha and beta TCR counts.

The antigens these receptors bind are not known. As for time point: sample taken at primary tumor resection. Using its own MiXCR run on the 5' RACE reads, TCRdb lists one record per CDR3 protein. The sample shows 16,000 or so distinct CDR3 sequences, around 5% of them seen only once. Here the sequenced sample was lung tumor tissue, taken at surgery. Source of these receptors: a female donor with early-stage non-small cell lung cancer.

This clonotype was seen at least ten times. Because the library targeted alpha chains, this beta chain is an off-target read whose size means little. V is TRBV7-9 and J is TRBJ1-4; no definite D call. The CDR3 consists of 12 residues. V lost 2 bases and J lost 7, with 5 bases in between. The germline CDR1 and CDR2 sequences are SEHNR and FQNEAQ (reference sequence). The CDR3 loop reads CASSLRGEKLFF. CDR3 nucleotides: TGTGCCAGCAGCTTACGGGGTGAAAAACTGTTTTTT.

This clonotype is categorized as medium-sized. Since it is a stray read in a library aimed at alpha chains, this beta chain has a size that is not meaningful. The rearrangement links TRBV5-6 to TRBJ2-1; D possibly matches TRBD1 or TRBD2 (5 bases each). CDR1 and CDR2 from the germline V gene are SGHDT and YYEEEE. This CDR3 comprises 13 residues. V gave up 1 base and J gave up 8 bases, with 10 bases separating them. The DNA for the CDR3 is TGTGCCAGCAGCTTGTGGGGGATCCATGAGCAGTTCTTC. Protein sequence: CASSLWGIHEQFF.

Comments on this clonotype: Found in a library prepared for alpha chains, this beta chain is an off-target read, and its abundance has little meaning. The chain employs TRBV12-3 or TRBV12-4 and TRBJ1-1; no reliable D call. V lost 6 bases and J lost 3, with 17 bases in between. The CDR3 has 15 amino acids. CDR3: CASRPGLLRDTEAFF. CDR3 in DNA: TGTGCCAGCAGGCCTGGCCTACTGCGTGACACTGAAGCTTTCTTT.

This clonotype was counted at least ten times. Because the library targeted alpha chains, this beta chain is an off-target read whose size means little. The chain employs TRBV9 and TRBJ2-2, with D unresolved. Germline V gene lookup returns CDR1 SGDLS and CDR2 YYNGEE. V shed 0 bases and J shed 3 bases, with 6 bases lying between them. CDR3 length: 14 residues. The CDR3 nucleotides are TGTGCCAGCAGCGTAGGGGCGGACACCGGGGAGCTGTTTTTT. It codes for CASSVGADTGELFF.

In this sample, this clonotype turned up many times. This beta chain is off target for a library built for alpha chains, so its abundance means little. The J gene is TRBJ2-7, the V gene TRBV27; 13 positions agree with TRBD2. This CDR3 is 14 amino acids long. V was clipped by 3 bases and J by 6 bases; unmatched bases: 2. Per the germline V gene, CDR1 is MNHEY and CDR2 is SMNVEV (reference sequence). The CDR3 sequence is CASSFGTSGAEQYF. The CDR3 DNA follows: TGTGCCAGCAGTTTCGGGACTAGCGGGGCCGAGCAGTACTTC.

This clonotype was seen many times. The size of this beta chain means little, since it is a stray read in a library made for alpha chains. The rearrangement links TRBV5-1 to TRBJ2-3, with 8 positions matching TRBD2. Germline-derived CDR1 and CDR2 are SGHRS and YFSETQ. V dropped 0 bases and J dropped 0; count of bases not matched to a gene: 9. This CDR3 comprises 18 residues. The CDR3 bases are TGCGCCAGCAGCTTGGCTACTAGCGGACTAAGGAGCACAGATACGCAGTATTTT. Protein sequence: CASSLATSGLRSTDTQYF.

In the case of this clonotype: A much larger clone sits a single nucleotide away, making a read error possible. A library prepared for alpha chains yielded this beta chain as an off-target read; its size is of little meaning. CDR3 sequence reads: CAWRIGSVTEQYF. In DNA form, the CDR3 reads TGTGCCTGGAGGATAGGCTCGGTCACCGAGCAGTACTTC. The gene calls are TRBV30 and TRBJ2-7; D remains ambiguous. Looked up from germline, CDR1 is GTSNPN and CDR2 is SVGIG (reference sequence). This CDR3 is 13 amino acids long. Between the trimmed V and J ends, which lost 3 bases and 6 bases, there was a span of 15 bases.

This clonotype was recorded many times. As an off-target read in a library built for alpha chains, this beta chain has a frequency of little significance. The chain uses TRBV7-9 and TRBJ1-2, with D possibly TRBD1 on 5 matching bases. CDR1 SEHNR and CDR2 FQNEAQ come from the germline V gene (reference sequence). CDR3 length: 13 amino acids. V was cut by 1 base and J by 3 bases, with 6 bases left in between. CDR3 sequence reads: CASSLEGHYGYTF. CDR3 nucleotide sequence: TGTGCCAGCAGCTTAGAGGGGCACTATGGCTACACCTTC.

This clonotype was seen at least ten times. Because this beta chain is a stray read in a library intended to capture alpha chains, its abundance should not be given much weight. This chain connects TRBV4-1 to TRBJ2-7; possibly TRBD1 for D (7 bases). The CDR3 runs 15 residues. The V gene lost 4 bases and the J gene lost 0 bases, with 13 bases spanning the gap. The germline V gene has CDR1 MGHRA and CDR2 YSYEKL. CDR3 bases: TGCGCCAGCAGCCGCATGCAGGGGGGCTCCTACGAGCAGTACTTC. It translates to CASSRMQGGSYEQYF.

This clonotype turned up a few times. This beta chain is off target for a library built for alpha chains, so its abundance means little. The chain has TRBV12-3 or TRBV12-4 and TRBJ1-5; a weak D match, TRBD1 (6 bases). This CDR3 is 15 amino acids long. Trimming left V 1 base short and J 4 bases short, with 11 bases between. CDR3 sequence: CASSLDGTRNQPQHF. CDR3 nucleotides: TGTGCCAGCAGTTTAGACGGGACAAGAAATCAGCCCCAGCATTTT.

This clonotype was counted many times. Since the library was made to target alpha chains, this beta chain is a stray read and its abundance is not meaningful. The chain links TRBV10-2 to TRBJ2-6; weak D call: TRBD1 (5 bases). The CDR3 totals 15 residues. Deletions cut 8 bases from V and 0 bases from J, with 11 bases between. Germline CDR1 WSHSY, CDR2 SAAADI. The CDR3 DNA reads TGCGCCAGCCGACCCCAGGGCTCTGGGGCCAACGTCCTGACTTTC. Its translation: CASRPQGSGANVLTF.

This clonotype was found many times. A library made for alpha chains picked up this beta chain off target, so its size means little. This CDR3 is CASSPGQGYEQYF. The CDR3 region has the DNA TGTGCCAGCAGTCCGGGACAGGGCTACGAGCAGTACTTC. The chain employs TRBV28 and TRBJ2-7, with TRBD1 identical over 9 bases. Germline V gene data show CDR1 as MDHEN and CDR2 as SYDVKM. V gave up 5 bases and J gave up 3 bases; unmatched junction bases: 2. This CDR3 contains 13 residues.

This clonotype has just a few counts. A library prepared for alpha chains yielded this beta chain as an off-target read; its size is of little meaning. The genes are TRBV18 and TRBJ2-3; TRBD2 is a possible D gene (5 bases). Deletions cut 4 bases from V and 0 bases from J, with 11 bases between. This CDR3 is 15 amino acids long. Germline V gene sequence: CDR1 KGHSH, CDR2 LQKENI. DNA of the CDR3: TGTGCCAGCTCACTGGGGATAGCGAGCACAGATACGCAGTATTTT. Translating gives CASSLGIASTDTQYF. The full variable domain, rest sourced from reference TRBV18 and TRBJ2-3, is NAGVMQNPRHLVRRRGQEARLRCSPMKGHSHVYWYRQLPEEGLKFMVYLQKENIIDESGMPKERFSAEFPKEGPSILRIQQVVRGDSAAYFCASSLGIASTDTQYFGPGTRLTVL.